Below, one T cell receptor beta chain is given with its context. Its target is not known. These data originate in a study of cytomegalovirus exposure and HLA in healthy donors. General study points: Analysis was performed later, and it showed HLA-associated TCR beta chains to be more clonally expanded than equally common others. Some highly shared sequence variants likely arose as a pipeline artifact. The availability of immune exposure information extended only to CMV serostatus. It was reported in a later analysis that an Asian-associated ancestry cluster showed fewer N-insertions than the approximately 700-donor mean.

Primers for the PCR totalled 60 Vbeta and 13 Jbeta. Sequencing was performed with immunoSEQ multiplex PCR; in TCRdb, only in-frame clones are kept and a portion is missing. The sample lists around 110,000 clones; nearly 75% were seen once. Germline assignment: CDR1 SGHRS and CDR2 YFSETQ. With V trimmed by 3 bases and J by 9 bases, 11 bases remained unmatched. This CDR3 is built from 15 residues. This receptor was identified in a man under 40 in good health and CMV-seropositive. Source material: PBMCs. V and J are TRBV5-1 and TRBJ2-1; 8 nucleotides align to TRBD2. The CDR3, as DNA: TGCGCCAGCAGCTCTCGGGGGGGCCTTGCGACTGAGCAGTTCTTC. Protein sequence: CASSSRGGLATEQFF.